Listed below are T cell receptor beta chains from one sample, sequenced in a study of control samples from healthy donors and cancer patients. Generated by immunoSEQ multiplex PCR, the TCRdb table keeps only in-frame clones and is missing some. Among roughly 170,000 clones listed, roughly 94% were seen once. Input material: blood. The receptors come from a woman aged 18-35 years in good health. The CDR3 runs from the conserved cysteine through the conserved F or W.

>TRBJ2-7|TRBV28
CASCGTSGAYEQYF
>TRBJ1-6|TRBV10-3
CAISPGQAMTPLHF
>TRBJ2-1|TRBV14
CASSLPRGISYNEQFF
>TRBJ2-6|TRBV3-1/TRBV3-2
CASSQGLAGVNVLTF
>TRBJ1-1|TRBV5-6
CASSGRKTEAFF
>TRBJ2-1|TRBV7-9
CASSQGLARGNEQFF
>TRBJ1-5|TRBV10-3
CAIKEAGNQPQHF
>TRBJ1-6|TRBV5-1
CASSLAGQPKNSPLHF
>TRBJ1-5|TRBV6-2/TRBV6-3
CASSYSSAGQPQHF
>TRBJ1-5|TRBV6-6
CASTRDITVNQPQHF
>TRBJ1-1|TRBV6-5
CASSYGGRGYSEAFF
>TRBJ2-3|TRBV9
CASSVVGGADTQYF
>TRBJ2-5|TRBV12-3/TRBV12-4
CASRVGAGAQYF
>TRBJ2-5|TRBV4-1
CASSARGQGGETQYF
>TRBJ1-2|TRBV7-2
CASGQNYGYTF
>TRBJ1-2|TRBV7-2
CASSPGRGGGGYTF
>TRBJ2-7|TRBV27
CASVRLAGFPYEQYF
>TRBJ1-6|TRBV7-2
CASSYPNSPLHF
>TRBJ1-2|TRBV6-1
CASSEGGNYGYTF
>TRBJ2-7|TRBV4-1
CASSQGLRGYEQYF
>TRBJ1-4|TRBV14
CASSLPGEKLFF
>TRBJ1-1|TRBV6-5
CASSRQGETEAFF
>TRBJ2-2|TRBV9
CASSVEETDSITGELFF
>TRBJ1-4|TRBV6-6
CASSYWPPTNEKLFF